This TCR beta chain was captured by sequencing in a study of T-cell reconstitution after alpha-beta-depleted transplantation in children. This clonotype was counted many times. CDR1 LNHNV and CDR2 YYDKDF come from the germline V gene (reference sequence). The CDR3 extends over 16 amino acids. The V and J ends lost 0 bases and 6 bases respectively, with 15 bases between them. Construction of the TCRbeta library involved unique molecular identifiers. A single record per CDR3 protein comes from TCRdb applying MiXCR to the PCR reads. The sample has 210,000 or so distinct CDR3 sequences, 8% to 9.5% seen once.

V is TRBV15 and J is TRBJ2-1; D might be TRBD2 (6 bases). The sequence was collected from a human donor who donated a stem cell graft to a child with acute lymphoblastic leukemia. The sample consisted of PBMCs from the stem cell graft donor, taken from the stem cell graft. CDR3 region: CATSRDGGSLSNEQFF. The CDR3 region has the DNA TGTGCCACCAGCAGAGATGGGGGGTCCTTGTCCAATGAGCAGTTCTTC.